These 3 T cell receptor beta chains were sequenced from one sample in a study of breast tumors, draining lymph nodes, adjacent tissues. TCRdb called the multiplex PCR reads again in MiXCR, with one record for every CDR3 protein. Among 17,000 or so distinct CDR3 sequences listed, about 45% were seen once. The sample consisted of tumor-adjacent breast tissue. These receptor sequences come from a female donor with breast cancer. Some clones in this sample may be carry-over from other donors' samples.

This clonotype occurred many times. The V and J genes are TRBV20-1 and TRBJ2-1; D is uncertain. V was trimmed by 5 bases and J by 12 bases, leaving 14 bases between them. The CDR3 is made up of 11 amino acids. Germline V gene data show CDR1 as DFQATT and CDR2 as SNEGSKA (reference sequence). The CDR3 sequence is CSAGLVGGQFF. CDR3 in DNA: TGCAGTGCTGGATTAGTTGGCGGGCAGTTCTTC.

This clonotype was detected many times. The rearrangement joins TRBV20-1 to TRBJ2-4, with 12 positions matching TRBD2. The CDR3 length is 16 residues. After removal of 3 bases from V and 2 bases from J, the junction contained 5 bases not matched to a gene. In germline, CDR1 is DFQATT, CDR2 SNEGSKA (reference sequence). CDR3: CSARALAGGSKNIQYF. In DNA form, the CDR3 reads TGCAGTGCTAGGGCCCTAGCGGGAGGGTCCAAAAACATTCAGTACTTC.

The V gene is TRBV4-2, the J gene TRBJ2-7, with D possibly being TRBD2 (6 bases). V was cut by 1 base and J by 2 bases, with 12 bases left in between. Germline V CDR1 and CDR2: LGHNA, YNFKEQ. This CDR3 is built from 15 residues. DNA of the CDR3: TGTGCCAGCAGCCAAGCGGGGGACTCCACCTACGAGCAGTACTTC. Translating it yields CASSQAGDSTYEQYF.